The rows below give T cell receptor beta chains drawn from one sample of a study of cytomegalovirus exposure and HLA in healthy donors. Clones were sequenced by immunoSEQ multiplex PCR, and TCRdb holds only the in-frame ones, with some missing. The sample lists 210,000 or so clones; 65% to 80% were seen once. Material for sequencing was PBMCs. The origin of the receptors is a girl aged 2 to 10 in good health and CMV-seronegative. The CDR3 runs from the conserved cysteine through the conserved F or W. The D gene is left open where the match is weak. Size tells how often a clone was seen (once, few, many) or the class of an expanded clone, and some rows leave it out.

D: .; size: .; J: TRBJ1-1; V: TRBV4-1; DNA: TGCGCCAGCAGCCTAACAGGGACTGAAGCTTTCTTT; CDR3: CASSLTGTEAFF
D: .; size: once; J: TRBJ1-2; V: TRBV5-6; DNA: TGTGCCAGCAGCGCCGATAGGGGTGGCTACACCTTC; CDR3: CASSADRGGYTF
D: .; size: .; J: TRBJ2-1; V: TRBV9; DNA: TGTGCCAGCAGCGTAGAACTCCCGGTCCATGTCGATGAGCAGTTCTTC; CDR3: CASSVELPVHVDEQFF
D: .; size: .; J: TRBJ2-1; V: TRBV2; DNA: TGTGCCACCCTAGTAGCGAAAAGCTCCTACAATGAGCAGTTCTTC; CDR3: CATLVAKSSYNEQFF
D: .; size: once; J: TRBJ2-3; V: TRBV19; DNA: TGTGCCAGTAGTATGGCGGGGGCCCCAAGCACAGATACGCAGTATTTT; CDR3: CASSMAGAPSTDTQYF
D: TRBD2; size: .; J: TRBJ2-1; V: TRBV7-9; DNA: TGTGCCAGCAGCTTGCCGGGAGGACCCAATGAGCAGTTCTTC; CDR3: CASSLPGGPNEQFF
D: TRBD2; size: few; J: TRBJ2-2; V: TRBV7-2; DNA: TGTGCCAGCAGCTCGAGTTCTAGCGGGACTGGGGGGGAGCTGTTTTTT; CDR3: CASSSSSSGTGGELFF
D: .; size: .; J: TRBJ1-2; V: TRBV19; DNA: TGTGCCAGTAGTATAGTCAGCAGGTCCACCCGTACTAACTATGGCTACACCTTC; CDR3: CASSIVSRSTRTNYGYTF
D: .; size: .; J: TRBJ2-5; V: TRBV5-4; DNA: TGTGCCAGCAGCTTGGCTACGGTCTCGGAGCAGTACTTC; CDR3: CASSLATVSEQYF
D: TRBD1; size: .; J: TRBJ1-4; V: TRBV15; DNA: TGTGCCACCAGCACTGACAGGGGCAACAACCAACGGGAAAAACTGTTTTTT; CDR3: CATSTDRGNNQREKLFF
D: TRBD1; size: .; J: TRBJ2-5; V: TRBV5-6; DNA: TGTGCCAGCAGCCAAGGGACAGAGTGGGAAGAGACCCAGTACTTC; CDR3: CASSQGTEWEETQYF
D: TRBD2; size: .; J: TRBJ2-7; V: TRBV10-3; DNA: TGTGCCATCAGTGAGTCTGGCGGGAGTACACACAACCCCTACGAGCAGTACTTC; CDR3: CAISESGGSTHNPYEQYF
D: .; size: .; J: TRBJ1-1; V: TRBV7-6; DNA: TGTGCCAGCAGCCTAGGGGGGGTTAGCACTGAAGCTTTCTTT; CDR3: CASSLGGVSTEAFF
D: TRBD1; size: .; J: TRBJ2-4; V: TRBV25-1; DNA: TGTGCCAGCAGCCCAAAAACAGGGGGCCTACTGAAAAACATTCAGTACTTC; CDR3: CASSPKTGGLLKNIQYF
D: .; size: few; J: TRBJ1-1; V: TRBV19; DNA: TGTGCCAGTAGTATGGGGCCGTTGAACACTGAAGCTTTCTTT; CDR3: CASSMGPLNTEAFF
D: .; size: once; J: TRBJ1-4; V: TRBV5-1; DNA: TGCGCCAGCAGCTTCAGCACAGGGGAAAAACTGTTTTTT; CDR3: CASSFSTGEKLFF
D: .; size: .; J: TRBJ2-1; V: TRBV2; DNA: TGTGCCAGCAGTGCAGGGGGGCGCTACCCTTACAATGAGCAGTTCTTC; CDR3: CASSAGGRYPYNEQFF
D: TRBD2; size: .; J: TRBJ2-2; V: TRBV7-2; DNA: TGTGCCAGCAGCTTTTGGCTGGGGGGGTTGGCCGGGGAGCTGTTTTTT; CDR3: CASSFWLGGLAGELFF
D: TRBD1; size: .; J: TRBJ1-2; V: TRBV7-9; DNA: TGTGCCAGCAGCTTAGTGGACAGGGGACGGAATAACTATGGCTACACCTTC; CDR3: CASSLVDRGRNNYGYTF
D: TRBD1; size: .; J: TRBJ2-3; V: TRBV7-9; DNA: TGTGCCAGCAGCTTAGGGACAGGGACCACAGATACGCAGTATTTT; CDR3: CASSLGTGTTDTQYF
D: .; size: .; J: TRBJ1-2; V: TRBV5-1; DNA: TGCGCCAGCAGCGGGGAGGGACGGTCCTCGTCCTATGGCTACACCTTC; CDR3: CASSGEGRSSSYGYTF
D: .; size: few; J: TRBJ1-1; V: TRBV6-5; DNA: TGTGCCAGCATCCCTCTCGGGGGGCTGAACACTGAAGCTTTCTTT; CDR3: CASIPLGGLNTEAFF
D: .; size: .; J: TRBJ2-1; V: TRBV7-9; DNA: TGTGCCAGCAGTTTCGGACAGTTGAGTTTGGAGCAGTTCTTC; CDR3: CASSFGQLSLEQFF
D: .; size: .; J: TRBJ2-7; V: TRBV2; DNA: TGTGCCAGCAGTGAAGCAGGGAGCTCCTACGAGCAGTACTTC; CDR3: CASSEAGSSYEQYF
D: TRBD1; size: few; J: TRBJ1-2; V: TRBV7-9; DNA: TGTGCCAGCAGCTTATTAGGGACAGGGCTGAGATATGGCTACACCTTC; CDR3: CASSLLGTGLRYGYTF
D: .; size: .; J: TRBJ1-4; V: TRBV5-1; DNA: TGCGCCAGCAGCTTGTGGGGGCAGGCCGCCTCTAATGAAAAACTGTTTTTT; CDR3: CASSLWGQAASNEKLFF
D: TRBD2; size: .; J: TRBJ2-7; V: TRBV5-1; DNA: TGCGCCAGCACCCCGGGGCTAGCGGGAGACGAGCAGTACTTC; CDR3: CASTPGLAGDEQYF
D: .; size: once; J: TRBJ2-7; V: TRBV4-1; DNA: TGCGCCAGCAGCCAAGATTCCCTAGATAAGGCCTACGAGCAGTACTTC; CDR3: CASSQDSLDKAYEQYF
D: .; size: .; J: TRBJ1-1; V: TRBV9; DNA: TGTGCCAGCAGCGGGAGTGGTTGGGGCGCTGAAGCTTTCTTT; CDR3: CASSGSGWGAEAFF
D: .; size: .; J: TRBJ2-7; V: TRBV18; DNA: TGTGCCAGCTCACCCAGGCTAGCCCACTCCTACGAGCAGTACTTC; CDR3: CASSPRLAHSYEQYF